Listed here are 22 T cell receptor beta chains from one sample, sequenced in a study of blood T cell repertoires in COVID-19. Clones were read by immunoSEQ multiplex PCR, and TCRdb kept only the in-frame ones, dropping some. The repertoire holds 300,000 to 400,000 clones, with around nine tenths as singletons. The sequencing input was peripheral blood. Receptors were obtained from a woman younger than 30 who had recovered from COVID-19.

This sequence joins TRBV19 and TRBJ2-3, with 13 bases identical to TRBD2. The length of the CDR3 is 17 residues. Trimming removed 5 bases from V and 3 bases from J; junction bases left unmatched: 8. The V gene's germline CDR1 is LNHDA and CDR2 SQIVND (reference sequence). The CDR3 loop reads CASSPRTSGSLTDTQYF. The DNA of the CDR3 is TGTGCCAGTAGTCCGCGGACTAGCGGGAGCTTGACAGATACGCAGTATTTT. Full variable domain (missing parts from reference TRBV19 and TRBJ2-3): DGGITQSPKYLFRKEGQNVTLSCEQNLNHDAMYWYRQDPGQGLRLIYYSQIVNDFQKGDIAEGYSVSREKKESFPLTVTSAQKNPTAFYLCASSPRTSGSLTDTQYFGPGTRLTVL.

The chain combines TRBV25-1 with TRBJ1-3; 7 bases align to TRBD1. J lost 0 bases, V lost 6 bases, and 8 bases had no gene match. This CDR3 spans 16 amino acids. The germline V gene encodes CDR1 MGHDK and CDR2 SYGVNS. CDR3 nucleotides: TGTGCCAGCAGCGGAACAGGGACAGCCTCTGGAAACACCATATATTTT. The encoded protein is CASSGTGTASGNTIYF. Together with reference TRBV25-1 and TRBJ1-3, the CDR3 gives the full variable domain: EADIYQTPRYLVIGTGKKITLECSQTMGHDKMYWYQQDPGMELHLIHYSYGVNSTEKGDLSSESTVSRIRTEHFPLTLESARPSHTSQYLCASSGTGTASGNTIYFGEGSWLTVV.

The genes are TRBV5-6 and TRBJ1-1, with 8 positions matching TRBD1. Germline CDR1 reads SGHDT; CDR2 reads YYEEEE. Trimming cost V 2 bases and J 4 bases; bases outside gene matches: 7. This CDR3 has 15 amino acids. Here the CDR3 reads CASSFPTGDGTEAFF. Here the CDR3 DNA reads TGTGCCAGCAGCTTCCCGACAGGGGATGGCACTGAAGCTTTCTTT.

This rearrangement joins TRBV5-1 to TRBJ2-6; 7 bases are a match to TRBD2. V shed 3 bases, J shed 0 bases, and the junction held 9 bases outside the gene matches. Germline CDR1 SGHRS, CDR2 YFSETQ. The CDR3 length is 18 residues. CDR3 residues: CASSSSGGGISGANVLTF. The CDR3 DNA reads TGCGCCAGCAGCTCCTCGGGAGGTGGGATCTCTGGGGCCAACGTCCTGACTTTC. Filled out from reference TRBV5-1 and TRBJ2-6, the complete variable domain reads KAGVTQTPRYLIKTRGQQVTLSCSPISGHRSVSWYQQTPGQGLQFLFEYFSETQRNKGNFPGRFSGRQFSNSRSEMNVSTLELGDSALYLCASSSSGGGISGANVLTFGAGSRLTVL.

CDR3 bases: TGTGCCAGCAGCTCTCGGGACAGGGAACCCGGGGAGCTGTTTTTT. It is translated as CASSSRDREPGELFF. The V call is TRBV11-3, the J call TRBJ2-2; 9 nucleotides match TRBD1. Germline V lookup: CDR1 SGHNT, CDR2 YENEEA. V shed 4 bases, J shed 6 bases, and the junction held 6 bases outside the gene matches. This CDR3 spans 15 amino acids.

V gene TRBV11-3 combines with J gene TRBJ2-3; D perhaps matches TRBD2 (5 bases). CDR1 SGHNT and CDR2 YENEEA come from the germline V gene. Trimming stripped 5 bases from V and 6 bases from J, with 9 bases between. This CDR3 is built from 12 residues. The CDR3 DNA reads as TGTGCCAGCAGCCCCGGGGAGGATACGCAGTATTTT. Translation: CASSPGEDTQYF.

The genes are TRBV2 and TRBJ2-5, with 8 bases lining up with TRBD1. The CDR3 length is 14 residues. CDR1 is SNHLY and CDR2 is FYNNEI in the germline V gene. V lost 7 bases, J lost 5 bases, and 9 bases stayed unmatched. The CDR3 protein is CASNRQGPRETQYF. CDR3 DNA sequence: TGTGCCAGCAACCGACAGGGGCCGCGGGAGACCCAGTACTTC.

The chain joins TRBV5-4 to TRBJ1-1; possible D gene TRBD1, 5 bases. Germline V CDR1 and CDR2: SGHNT, YYREEE (reference sequence). The CDR3 has 16 residues. V was shortened by 0 bases and J by 6 bases, with 18 bases between the two germline ends. CDR3: CASSLGAGIMLAEAFF. As DNA, the CDR3 is TGTGCCAGCAGCTTGGGGGCAGGGATTATGCTCGCTGAAGCTTTCTTT. Using reference TRBV5-4 and TRBJ1-1 for the parts outside the CDR3, the full variable domain is ETGVTQSPTHLIKTRGQQVTLRCSSQSGHNTVSWYQQALGQGPQFIFQYYREEENGRGNFPPRFSGLQFPNYSSELNVNALELDDSALYLCASSLGAGIMLAEAFFGQGTRLTVV.

The chain employs TRBV18 and TRBJ2-6; D gene unclear. Germline lookup yields CDR1 KGHSH and CDR2 LQKENI. V was clipped by 3 bases and J by 5 bases, with 5 bases between them. This CDR3 comprises 13 residues. The CDR3 reads CASSPGRANVLTF. DNA of the CDR3: TGTGCCAGCTCACCGGGCCGGGCCAACGTCCTGACTTTC.

This sequence joins TRBV7-9 and TRBJ1-1, with D perhaps TRBD1 (5 bases). Germline V gene data show CDR1 as SEHNR and CDR2 as FQNEAQ (reference sequence). There are 15 residues in the CDR3. V was pared by 5 bases and J by 0 bases, with 13 bases between. CDR3 bases: TGTGCCAGCAGCCCATCAAAGACAGTGAACACTGAAGCTTTCTTT. This translates into CASSPSKTVNTEAFF.

The rearrangement joins TRBV27 to TRBJ1-1; 7 nucleotides match TRBD1. V trimming: 5 bases; J trimming: 0 bases; junction bases outside the gene matches: 6. Germline V gene sequence: CDR1 MNHEY, CDR2 SMNVEV (reference sequence). The CDR3 consists of 15 residues. The CDR3 DNA reads TGTGCCAGCAGTACCCGACAGGGACTGAACACTGAAGCTTTCTTT. It codes for CASSTRQGLNTEAFF.

The CDR3 DNA is TGTGCCAGCAGCTTAAGTGCGGGTGGCGAGACCCAGTACTTC. Encoded protein: CASSLSAGGETQYF. The V call is TRBV11-2, the J call TRBJ2-5; a weak D match, TRBD2 (5 bases). Deletions cut 2 bases from V and 5 bases from J, with 12 bases between. From germline, CDR1 is SGHAT and CDR2 FQNNGV. CDR3 length: 14 amino acids.

This clone was counted a single time. The rearrangement links TRBV7-2 to TRBJ1-2, with TRBD1 identical over 9 bases. The CDR3 is made up of 13 amino acids. With V trimmed by 5 bases and J by 7 bases, 5 bases remained unmatched. The germline V gene encodes CDR1 SGHTA and CDR2 FQGNSA. Written as DNA, the CDR3 is TGTGCCAGCAGCCAAGACAGGGGGGGTGGCTACACCTTC. Encoded protein: CASSQDRGGGYTF. The whole variable domain, filled in from reference TRBV7-2 and TRBJ1-2, reads GAGVSQSPSNKVTEKGKDVELRCDPISGHTALYWYRQSLGQGLEFLIYFQGNSAPDKSGLPSDRFSAERTGGSVSTLTIQRTQQEDSAVYLCASSQDRGGGYTFGSGTRLTVV.

This sequence joins TRBV4-3 and TRBJ1-1, with 9 nucleotides matching TRBD1. The CDR3 length is 16 residues. Trimming at V came to 1 base and at J to 3 bases, leaving 6 bases not matched to a gene. The germline CDR1 and CDR2 sequences are LGHNA and YSLEER. CDR3 amino acids: CASSQGDRDIYTEAFF. The CDR3 nucleotides are TGCGCCAGCAGCCAAGGGGACAGGGACATATACACTGAAGCTTTCTTT.

V and J are TRBV28 and TRBJ1-4; D is perhaps TRBD1 (5 bases). The CDR3 spans 13 residues. V shed 6 bases and J shed 1 base, with 6 bases lying between them. CDR1 and CDR2 from the germline V gene are MDHEN and SYDVKM. This CDR3 is CASRGRTNEKLFF. Here the CDR3 DNA reads TGTGCCAGCAGGGGGCGAACTAATGAAAAACTGTTTTTT.

This clone is a singleton in its sample. CDR3 protein: CASSVEDRLNTEAFF. DNA for the CDR3: TGTGCCAGCAGCGTAGAGGACAGACTGAACACTGAAGCTTTCTTT. The chain couples TRBV9 to TRBJ1-1, with D maybe TRBD1 (6 bases). This CDR3 contains 15 residues. Germline CDR1 SGDLS, CDR2 YYNGEE. Trimming stripped 0 bases from V and 0 bases from J, with 9 bases between.

V is TRBV5-5 and J is TRBJ2-7; D may be TRBD1 (5 bases). The CDR3 is 14 residues long. V was trimmed by 0 bases and J by 3 bases, leaving 10 bases between them. Germline V gives CDR1 SGHKS, CDR2 YYEKEE (reference sequence). CDR3 protein: CASSLAPRVYEQYV. CDR3 nucleotides: TGTGCCAGCAGCTTGGCCCCCAGGGTCTACGAGCAGTACGTC.

V and J are TRBV7-2 and TRBJ2-1; 7 bases agree with TRBD1. CDR3 size: 14 residues. CDR1 is SGHTA and CDR2 is FQGNSA in the germline V gene. J lost 9 bases, V lost 5 bases, and 10 bases had no gene match. The CDR3 nucleotides are TGTGCCAGCAGCCTTAGACAGGGATCGGGTGAGCAGTTCTTC. Protein sequence: CASSLRQGSGEQFF.

The rearrangement uses TRBV30 and TRBJ2-1; TRBD2 aligns across 8 bases. CDR3 length equals 14 residues. CDR1 is GTSNPN, CDR2 SVGIG, per germline (reference sequence). The ends lost 4 bases at V and 4 bases at J; junction bases unmatched: 6. CDR3 DNA sequence: TGTGCCTGGATCCAGCGGGGGAATTACAATGAGCAGTTCTTC. Protein sequence: CAWIQRGNYNEQFF.

The sample holds a few counts of this clone. In DNA form, the CDR3 reads TGTGCCAGCAGTTACCGGGGGGGGGAGAGTGAGCAGTTCTTC. Translated: CASSYRGGESEQFF. The chain links TRBV6-2 or TRBV6-3 to TRBJ2-1; 8 bases are a match to TRBD2. CDR1 and CDR2 (germline): MNHEY, SVGEGT. J lost 9 bases, V lost 2 bases, and 6 bases had no gene match. This CDR3 is built from 14 residues.

V and J are TRBV6-2 or TRBV6-3 and TRBJ1-2; 10 nucleotides line up with TRBD1. Germline V gives CDR1 MNHEY, CDR2 SVGEGT. Germline trimming cut 2 bases from V and 2 bases from J; bases unmatched to any gene: 5. The CDR3 extends over 16 amino acids. The CDR3 here is CASSYRPGQGNYGYTF. CDR3 DNA sequence: TGTGCCAGCAGTTACCGCCCGGGACAGGGGAACTATGGCTACACCTTC.

The gene calls are TRBV5-1 and TRBJ2-6, with 11 bases that match TRBD1. The CDR3 runs 17 residues. The J segment lost 0 bases and the V segment lost 4 bases, leaving 3 bases of the junction unmatched. Germline CDR1 reads SGHRS; CDR2 reads YFSETQ. CDR3 sequence reads: CASSPGQGASGANVLTF. The CDR3 DNA follows: TGCGCCAGCAGCCCTGGACAGGGGGCCTCTGGGGCCAACGTCCTGACTTTC.